This passage covers 2 T cell receptor beta chains from one sample sequenced in a study of T cell responses to AZD1222 COVID-19 vaccine. TCRdb keeps only in-frame clones here, not all; method: immunoSEQ multiplex PCR. The sample contains about 130,000 clones, more than 70% of which appear only once. Specimen: peripheral blood, collected on day 0 of AZD1222 vaccination. The origin of the receptors is an adult in good health.

The chain recombines TRBV9 with TRBJ1-1, with 9 bases fitting TRBD1. Per the germline V gene, CDR1 is SGDLS and CDR2 is YYNGEE. V was clipped by 3 bases and J by 5 bases; unmatched bases: 8. The CDR3 consists of 15 residues. CDR3 protein: CASSDRQGGRTEAFF. CDR3 in DNA: TGTGCCAGCAGCGACCGACAGGGGGGGAGGACTGAAGCTTTCTTT.

This clone was seen only once. This chain connects TRBV24-1 to TRBJ1-2, with unresolved D. Germline-derived CDR1 and CDR2 are KGHDR and SFDVKD. This CDR3 comprises 12 residues. With 2 bases removed from V and 8 bases from J, the gap between germline ends came to 8 bases. CDR3 sequence: CATSDSSGGYTF. In nucleotides, the CDR3 is TGTGCCACCAGTGATTCATCTGGAGGCTACACCTTC.